The rows below give T cell receptor beta chains drawn from one sample of a study of blood T cell repertoires in COVID-19. TCRdb keeps only in-frame clones here, not all; method: immunoSEQ multiplex PCR. The sample contains about 110,000 clones, 84% of which appear only once. Sequenced sample: peripheral blood. These receptor sequences come from a human donor in a cohort sampled during active COVID-19. CDR3s include the opening cysteine and the closing phenylalanine or tryptophan. The D gene is left open where the match is weak. Clone size, where shown, is once, few, many, or a class for clones that have expanded.

-,TRBJ2-3,TRBD2,TRBV6-6,16,CASRAGAGGRADTQYF,TGTGCCAGCCGGGCTGGGGCGGGAGGCCGGGCAGATACGCAGTATTTT
few,TRBJ2-1,-,TRBV4-3,16,CASTRAGGSSYNEQFF,TGCGCCAGCACTCGAGCGGGCGGCAGCTCCTACAATGAGCAGTTCTTC
-,TRBJ1-1,-,TRBV5-5,14,CASSLVERATEAFF,TGTGCCAGCAGCTTGGTCGAGAGAGCCACTGAAGCTTTCTTT
-,TRBJ1-5,TRBD1,TRBV10-3,13,CAARTGENQPQHF,TGTGCCGCTAGGACAGGGGAGAATCAGCCCCAGCATTTT
-,TRBJ1-5,-,TRBV18,16,CASSPVAGQSNQPQHF,TGTGCCAGCTCACCAGTGGCAGGGCAAAGCAATCAGCCCCAGCATTTT
-,TRBJ2-2,TRBD1,TRBV4-1,15,CASSHRDRASGELFF,TGCGCCAGCAGCCACCGGGACAGGGCGAGCGGGGAGCTGTTTTTT
-,TRBJ2-1,-,TRBV9,18,CASSVGDGSGSSYNEQFF,TGTGCCAGCAGCGTAGGGGATGGTAGCGGTAGCTCCTACAATGAGCAGTTCTTC
-,TRBJ1-2,-,TRBV7-9,13,CASSEKQGYGYTF,TGTGCCAGCAGCGAAAAACAGGGTTATGGCTACACCTTC
-,TRBJ2-7,TRBD2,TRBV7-2,17,CASSLILGTSGAYEQYF,TGTGCCAGCAGCTTAATATTGGGCACTAGCGGCGCCTACGAGCAGTACTTC
-,TRBJ1-3,TRBD1,TRBV25-1,14,CASSTGTAGNTIYF,TGTGCCAGCAGTACCGGGACAGCTGGAAACACCATATATTTT
-,TRBJ2-2,-,TRBV3-1/TRBV3-2,15,CASSQLGSAAGELFF,TGTGCCAGCAGCCAATTAGGTAGCGCGGCCGGGGAGCTGTTTTTT
-,TRBJ2-5,-,TRBV4-3,14,CASSQGGLQETQYF,TGCGCCAGCAGCCAAGGGGGACTGCAAGAGACCCAGTACTTC
-,TRBJ1-2,-,TRBV6-5,15,CASSYSTVGSYGYTF,TGTGCCAGCAGTTACTCGACCGTCGGGTCGTATGGCTACACCTTC